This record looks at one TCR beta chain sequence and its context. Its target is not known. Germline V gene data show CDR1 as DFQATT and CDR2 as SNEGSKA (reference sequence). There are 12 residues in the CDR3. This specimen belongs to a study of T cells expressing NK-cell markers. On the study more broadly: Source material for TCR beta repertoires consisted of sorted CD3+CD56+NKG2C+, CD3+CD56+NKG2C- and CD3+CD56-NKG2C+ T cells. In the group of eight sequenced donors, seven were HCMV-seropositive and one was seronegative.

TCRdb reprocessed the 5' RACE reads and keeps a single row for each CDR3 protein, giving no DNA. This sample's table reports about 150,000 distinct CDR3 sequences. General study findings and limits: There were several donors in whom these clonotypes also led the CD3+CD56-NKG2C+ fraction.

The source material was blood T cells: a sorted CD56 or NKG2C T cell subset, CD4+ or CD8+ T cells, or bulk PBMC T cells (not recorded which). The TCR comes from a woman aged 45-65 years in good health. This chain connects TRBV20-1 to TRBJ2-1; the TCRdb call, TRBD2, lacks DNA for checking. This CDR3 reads CSARGPLLEQFF.